What follows are 9 T cell receptor beta chains derived from one specimen sequenced in a study of technical replicates of blood from several donors. Assay used: immunoSEQ multiplex PCR; TCRdb lists only in-frame clones, some missing. The data contain about 81,000 clones, approximately 94% of them singletons. The sample taken for sequencing was T cells isolated from PBMCs. The source of these receptors is a human donor in good health.

The chain employs TRBV7-9 and TRBJ2-1, with a tentative D call TRBD1 (6 bases). The germline V gene has CDR1 SEHNR and CDR2 FQNEAQ (reference sequence). The CDR3 contains 14 residues. V was cut by 5 bases and J by 8 bases, with 16 bases left in between. The CDR3 here is CASSPRQDGDEQFF. As DNA, the CDR3 is TGTGCCAGCAGCCCCCGACAGGATGGAGATGAGCAGTTCTTC.

V and J are TRBV4-3 and TRBJ2-5, with 9 nucleotides matching TRBD1. The CDR3 covers 14 residues. V lost 4 bases, J lost 5 bases, and 5 bases stayed unmatched. The germline V gene encodes CDR1 LGHNA and CDR2 YSLEER. The CDR3 DNA sequence: TGCGCCAGCAGCCTGCACAGGGGGCTGGAGACCCAGTACTTC. Amino acids: CASSLHRGLETQYF.

The rearrangement links TRBV10-3 to TRBJ1-4; the match to TRBD1 covers 11 bases. Per germline, CDR1 ENHRY and CDR2 SYGVKD. V lost 0 bases, J lost 8 bases, and 8 bases stayed unmatched. The length of the CDR3 is 17 residues. CDR3 DNA: TGTGCCATCAGTGAGTCGGACAGGGGGCCTGGGAACGAAAAACTGTTTTTT. It encodes CAISESDRGPGNEKLFF.

The chain links TRBV5-4 to TRBJ2-2; 9 bases line up with TRBD2. Germline CDR1 SGHNT, CDR2 YYREEE (reference sequence). The trim removed 0 bases at V and 5 bases at J, leaving 11 bases unmatched. There are 18 residues in the CDR3. CDR3 sequence reads: CASSLVWREGLETGELFF. CDR3 nucleotide sequence: TGTGCCAGCAGCTTGGTGTGGCGGGAGGGCCTAGAAACCGGGGAGCTGTTTTTT. The entire variable domain, with the rest obtained from reference TRBV5-4 and TRBJ2-2, is as follows: ETGVTQSPTHLIKTRGQQVTLRCSSQSGHNTVSWYQQALGQGPQFIFQYYREEENGRGNFPPRFSGLQFPNYSSELNVNALELDDSALYLCASSLVWREGLETGELFFGEGSRLTVL.

The chain recombines TRBV4-3 with TRBJ1-5; no clear D. From germline, CDR1 is LGHNA and CDR2 YSLEER. The germline V and J ends were trimmed by 1 base and 2 bases, with 15 bases remaining between them. CDR3 size: 17 residues. In DNA form, the CDR3 reads TGCGCCAGCAGCCAAGGACTTACCGGGGATGGCAATCAGCCCCAGCATTTT. This translates into CASSQGLTGDGNQPQHF.

The genes are TRBV19 and TRBJ2-1; TRBD2 agrees at 9 bases. The germline V gene encodes CDR1 LNHDA and CDR2 SQIVND (reference sequence). Trimming cost V 4 bases and J 4 bases; bases outside gene matches: 2. The CDR3 runs 14 residues. CDR3 DNA sequence: TGTGCCAGTAGTACTAGCGGGACTTACAATGAGCAGTTCTTC. Protein sequence: CASSTSGTYNEQFF.

This clone is medium-sized in the sample. J is TRBJ1-1 and V is TRBV19, with 8 bases aligning to TRBD1. V lost 3 bases, J lost 0 bases, and 3 bases stayed unmatched. Germline values: CDR1 LNHDA, CDR2 SQIVND (reference sequence). CDR3 size: 15 residues. CDR3 loop: CASSMGDRMNTEAFF. For the CDR3, the DNA is TGTGCCAGTAGTATGGGGGACAGGATGAACACTGAAGCTTTCTTT.

This chain links TRBV5-1 with TRBJ2-1; maybe TRBD2 (5 bases). CDR1 is SGHRS, CDR2 YFSETQ, per germline. This CDR3 region has 16 residues. The V gene lost 4 bases and the J gene lost 0 bases, with 14 bases spanning the gap. The CDR3 DNA sequence: TGCGCCAGCAGCCCCGGACTCCAGAGCTCCTACAATGAGCAGTTCTTC. Its translation: CASSPGLQSSYNEQFF. Together with reference TRBV5-1 and TRBJ2-1, the CDR3 gives the full variable domain: KAGVTQTPRYLIKTRGQQVTLSCSPISGHRSVSWYQQTPGQGLQFLFEYFSETQRNKGNFPGRFSGRQFSNSRSEMNVSTLELGDSALYLCASSPGLQSSYNEQFFGPGTRLTVL.

The V and J genes are TRBV28 and TRBJ1-5, with D hard to call. Germline assignment: CDR1 MDHEN and CDR2 SYDVKM. The CDR3 has 14 amino acids. Trimming removed 5 bases from V and 6 bases from J, with 14 bases in between. CDR3 residues: CASSVFSALQPQHF. CDR3 sequence (DNA): TGTGCCAGCAGTGTGTTCAGTGCCCTTCAGCCCCAGCATTTT.